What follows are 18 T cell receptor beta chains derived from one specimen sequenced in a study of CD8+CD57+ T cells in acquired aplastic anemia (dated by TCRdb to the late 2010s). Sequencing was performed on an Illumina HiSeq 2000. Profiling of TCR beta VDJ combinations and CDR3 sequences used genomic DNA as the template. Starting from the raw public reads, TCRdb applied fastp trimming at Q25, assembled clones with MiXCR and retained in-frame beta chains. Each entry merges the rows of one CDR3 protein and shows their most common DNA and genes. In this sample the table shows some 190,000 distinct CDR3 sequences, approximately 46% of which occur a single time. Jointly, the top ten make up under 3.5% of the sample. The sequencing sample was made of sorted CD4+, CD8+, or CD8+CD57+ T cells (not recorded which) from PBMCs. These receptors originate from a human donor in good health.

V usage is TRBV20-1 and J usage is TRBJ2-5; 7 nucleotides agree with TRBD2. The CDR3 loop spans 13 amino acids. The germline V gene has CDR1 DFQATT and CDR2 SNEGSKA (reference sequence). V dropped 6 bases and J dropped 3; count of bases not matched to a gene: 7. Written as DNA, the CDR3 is TGCAGTGCAGCCGTTCTAGCGGAAGAGACCCAGTACTTC. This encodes CSAAVLAEETQYF.

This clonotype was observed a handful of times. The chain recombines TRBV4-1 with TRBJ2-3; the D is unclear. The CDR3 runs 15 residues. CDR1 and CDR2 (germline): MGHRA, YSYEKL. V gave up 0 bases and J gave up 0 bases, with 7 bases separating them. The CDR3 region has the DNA TGCGCCAGCAGCCAAGACAAGCGTAGCACAGATACGCAGTATTTT. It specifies CASSQDKRSTDTQYF.

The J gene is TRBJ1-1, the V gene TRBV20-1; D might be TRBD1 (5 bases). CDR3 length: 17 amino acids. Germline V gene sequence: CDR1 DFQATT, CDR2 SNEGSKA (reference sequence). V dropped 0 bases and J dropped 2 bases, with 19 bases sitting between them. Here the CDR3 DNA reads TGCAGTGCTAGAGAGGGGGAGGGGATAGGGGATAACACTGAAGCTTTCTTT. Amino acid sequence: CSAREGEGIGDNTEAFF.

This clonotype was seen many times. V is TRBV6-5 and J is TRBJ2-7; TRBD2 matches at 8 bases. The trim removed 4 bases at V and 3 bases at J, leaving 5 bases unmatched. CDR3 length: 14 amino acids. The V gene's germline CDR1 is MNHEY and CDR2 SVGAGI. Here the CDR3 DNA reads TGTGCCAGCAGTTCGGGACTAGGGATCTACGAGCAGTACTTC. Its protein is CASSSGLGIYEQYF.

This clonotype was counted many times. CDR3 region: CASSVTGTSGSKEQFF. The CDR3 bases are TGTGCCAGTAGTGTTACCGGGACTAGCGGGAGTAAAGAGCAGTTCTTC. V and J are TRBV19 and TRBJ2-1; 14 bases fit TRBD2. The CDR3 is 16 amino acids. V shed 5 bases and J 10 bases; nucleotides not matched to a gene: 10. The germline CDR1 and CDR2 sequences are LNHDA and SQIVND (reference sequence).

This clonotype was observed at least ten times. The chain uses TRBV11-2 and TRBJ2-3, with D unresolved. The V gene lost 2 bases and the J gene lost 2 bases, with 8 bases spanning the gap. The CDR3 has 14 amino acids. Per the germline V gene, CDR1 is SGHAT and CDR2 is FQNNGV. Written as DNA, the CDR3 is TGTGCCAGCAGCTTAAGCCAAAACACAGATACGCAGTATTTT. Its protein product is CASSLSQNTDTQYF.

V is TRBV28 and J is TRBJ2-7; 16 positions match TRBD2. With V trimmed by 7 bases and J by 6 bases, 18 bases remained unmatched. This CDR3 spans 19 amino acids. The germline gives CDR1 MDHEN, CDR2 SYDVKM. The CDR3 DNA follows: TGTGCCAGCACCCCGAGGGACCCCGGGACTAGCGGGAGGGCCGGCGAGCAGTACTTC. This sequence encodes CASTPRDPGTSGRAGEQYF.

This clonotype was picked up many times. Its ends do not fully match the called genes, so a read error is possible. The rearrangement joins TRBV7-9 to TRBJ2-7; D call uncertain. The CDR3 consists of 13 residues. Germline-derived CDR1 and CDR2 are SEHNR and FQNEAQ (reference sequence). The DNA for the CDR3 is TGTGCCAGCAGCTCCTCCTCGGCACCTGACCGGGACTTC. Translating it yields CASSSSSAPDRDF.

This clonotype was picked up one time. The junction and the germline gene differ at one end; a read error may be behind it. The CDR3 protein is CASSPPGTGAGELFF. CDR3 coding DNA: TGCGCCAGCTCACCACCTGGGACAGGGGCCGGGGAGCTGTTTTTT. This chain links TRBV25-1 with TRBJ2-2; 10 nucleotides line up with TRBD1. Germline CDR1 is MGHDK and CDR2 is SYGVNS. The CDR3 consists of 15 residues.

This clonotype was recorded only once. The CDR3 reads CASSLVGEYGYTF. The CDR3 region has the DNA TGTGCCAGCAGCTTAGTCGGGGAATATGGCTACACCTTC. This chain connects TRBV7-9 to TRBJ1-2; no firm D call. V lost 1 base and J 5 bases, leaving 8 bases between the germline ends. There are 13 residues in the CDR3. Germline values: CDR1 SEHNR, CDR2 FQNEAQ (reference sequence).

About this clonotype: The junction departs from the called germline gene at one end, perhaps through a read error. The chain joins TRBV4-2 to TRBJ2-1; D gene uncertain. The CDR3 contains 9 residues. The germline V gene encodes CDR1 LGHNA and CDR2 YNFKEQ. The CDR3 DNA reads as TGTGCCAGCAGCCCAGGTGTCCTCTTC. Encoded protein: CASSPGVLF.

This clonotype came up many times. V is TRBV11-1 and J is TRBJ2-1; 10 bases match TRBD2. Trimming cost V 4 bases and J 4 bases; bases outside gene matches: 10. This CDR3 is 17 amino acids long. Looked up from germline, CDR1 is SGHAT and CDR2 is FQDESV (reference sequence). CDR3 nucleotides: TGTGCCAGCAGCTCCAAGCCGGCTAGCGGGAGTTACAATGAGCAGTTCTTC. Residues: CASSSKPASGSYNEQFF.

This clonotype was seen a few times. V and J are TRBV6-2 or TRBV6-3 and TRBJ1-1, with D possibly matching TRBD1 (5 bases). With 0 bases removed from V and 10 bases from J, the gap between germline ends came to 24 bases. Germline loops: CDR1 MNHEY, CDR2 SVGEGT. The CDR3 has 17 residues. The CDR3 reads CASSYSGGATRLSGAFF. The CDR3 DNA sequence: TGTGCCAGCAGTTACTCTGGGGGAGCCACCCGGCTGAGTGGAGCTTTCTTT.

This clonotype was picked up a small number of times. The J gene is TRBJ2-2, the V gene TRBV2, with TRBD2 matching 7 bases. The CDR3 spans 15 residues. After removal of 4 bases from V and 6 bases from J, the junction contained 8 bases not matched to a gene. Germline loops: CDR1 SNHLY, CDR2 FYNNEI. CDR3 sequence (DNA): TGTGCCAGCAGTGTAGGGACTAATCTTCCCGGGGAGCTGTTTTTT. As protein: CASSVGTNLPGELFF.

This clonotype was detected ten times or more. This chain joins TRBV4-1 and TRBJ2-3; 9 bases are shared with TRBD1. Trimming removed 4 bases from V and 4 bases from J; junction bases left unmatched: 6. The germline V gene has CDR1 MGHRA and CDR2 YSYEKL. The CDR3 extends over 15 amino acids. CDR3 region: CASSPPGQGADTQYF. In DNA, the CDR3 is TGCGCCAGCAGCCCACCGGGACAGGGCGCAGATACGCAGTATTTT.

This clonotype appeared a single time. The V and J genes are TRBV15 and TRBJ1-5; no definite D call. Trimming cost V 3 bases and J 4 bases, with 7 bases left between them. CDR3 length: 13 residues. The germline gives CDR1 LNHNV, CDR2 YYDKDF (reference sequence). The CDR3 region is CATSREGNQPQHF. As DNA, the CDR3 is TGTGCCACCAGCAGGGAAGGGAATCAGCCCCAGCATTTT.

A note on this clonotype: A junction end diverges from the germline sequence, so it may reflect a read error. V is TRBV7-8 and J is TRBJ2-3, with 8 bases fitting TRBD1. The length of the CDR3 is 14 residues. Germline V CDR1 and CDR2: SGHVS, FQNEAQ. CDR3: CAGSWTGSADTQYF. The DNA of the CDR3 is TGTGCCGGCAGCTGGACAGGGAGTGCAGATACGCAGTATTTT.

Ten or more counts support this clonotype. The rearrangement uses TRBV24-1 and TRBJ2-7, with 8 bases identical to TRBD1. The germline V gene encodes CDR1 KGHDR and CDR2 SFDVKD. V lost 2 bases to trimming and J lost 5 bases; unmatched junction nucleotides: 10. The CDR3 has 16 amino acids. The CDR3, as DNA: TGTGCCACCAGTGATTCCTCGCCCGGGACAGGCAACGAGCAGTACTTC. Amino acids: CATSDSSPGTGNEQYF.